These T cell receptor beta chains were read from a single sample in a study of T cell responses to AZD1222 COVID-19 vaccine. Produced via immunoSEQ multiplex PCR; TCRdb's table is partial and in-frame only. The top ten hold around 16% of the sample, which has 130,000 to 150,000 clones, more than 70% seen once. The source was peripheral blood, collected on day 0 of AZD1222 vaccination. The receptors were sampled from an adult in good health. Both conserved end residues are part of each CDR3. A D gene is named only where the DNA matches it firmly. Clone size appears in some rows only: once, few, many, or a class for an expanded clone.

D: NA
J: TRBJ2-5
size: NA
V: TRBV7-7
DNA: TGTGCTAGCAGCTTTGCGGGGGCTCGTGAGACCCAGTACTTC
CDR3: CASSFAGARETQYF

D: NA
J: TRBJ1-5
size: once
V: TRBV4-2
DNA: TGTGCCAGCAGCCAAGATGGGCAGGGGAATCAGCCCCAGCATTTT
CDR3: CASSQDGQGNQPQHF

D: TRBD1
J: TRBJ2-2
size: NA
V: TRBV24-1
DNA: TGTGCCACCAGGGGACAGGGGATCACCGGGGAGCTGTTTTTT
CDR3: CATRGQGITGELFF

D: TRBD1
J: TRBJ2-7
size: once
V: TRBV7-8
DNA: TGTGCCAGCAGTACCGACAGGGCGGTTTCCTACGAGCAGTACTTC
CDR3: CASSTDRAVSYEQYF

D: NA
J: TRBJ1-6
size: NA
V: TRBV4-1
DNA: TGCGCCAGCAGCCTAGCAGTCTCCTATAATTCACCCCTCCACTTT
CDR3: CASSLAVSYNSPLHF

D: NA
J: TRBJ2-3
size: NA
V: TRBV9
DNA: TGTGCCAGCAGCGTAGGGGAGGCGGGGACGACGCAGTATTTT
CDR3: CASSVGEAGTTQYF

D: NA
J: TRBJ1-2
size: NA
V: TRBV27
DNA: TGTGCCAGCAGTTCCTTAGACAGGCCCCACTATGGCTACACCTTC
CDR3: CASSSLDRPHYGYTF

D: TRBD2
J: TRBJ2-1
size: NA
V: TRBV7-2
DNA: TGTGCCAGCAGCTTAAGCCTAGCGGGAACCAATGAGCAGTTCTTC
CDR3: CASSLSLAGTNEQFF

D: TRBD1
J: TRBJ1-4
size: once
V: TRBV7-2
DNA: TGTGCCAGCAGCTTAGTGGGACAGGTTAATGAAAAACTGTTTTTT
CDR3: CASSLVGQVNEKLFF

D: NA
J: TRBJ2-5
size: NA
V: TRBV18
DNA: TGTGCCAGCTCACCCTCCGGGCAGCTCCAAGAGACCCAGTACTTC
CDR3: CASSPSGQLQETQYF

D: TRBD1
J: TRBJ1-6
size: NA
V: TRBV5-4
DNA: TGTGCCAGCAGTACCGGGACAGGATTTAGCTCCTATAATTCACCCCTCCACTTT
CDR3: CASSTGTGFSSYNSPLHF

D: NA
J: TRBJ1-1
size: NA
V: TRBV11-2
DNA: TGTGCCAGCAGCCCTAGCCAAGGCACTGAAGCTTTCTTT
CDR3: CASSPSQGTEAFF

D: NA
J: TRBJ2-2
size: NA
V: TRBV2
DNA: TGTGCCAGCAACGGGCAGGGCCCCGGGGAGCTGTTTTTT
CDR3: CASNGQGPGELFF

D: NA
J: TRBJ2-2
size: once
V: TRBV9
DNA: TGTGCCAGCAGCGCGGGACTGGCTAACACCGGGGAGCTGTTTTTT
CDR3: CASSAGLANTGELFF

D: NA
J: TRBJ2-2
size: NA
V: TRBV7-3
DNA: TGTGCCAGCAGCTCTTTGAACACCGGGGAGCTGTTTTTT
CDR3: CASSSLNTGELFF

D: NA
J: TRBJ2-3
size: once
V: TRBV19
DNA: TGTGCCAGTAACTCCGGAGGGGATACGCAGTATTTT
CDR3: CASNSGGDTQYF

D: TRBD1
J: TRBJ2-6
size: NA
V: TRBV11-2
DNA: TGTGCCAGCAGCCGAGGACAGGGAGTATTCGGTGGGGCCAACGTCCTGACTTTC
CDR3: CASSRGQGVFGGANVLTF

D: TRBD1
J: TRBJ1-5
size: NA
V: TRBV28
DNA: TGTGCCAGCAGCCAAGGGACAGGGGGCAATCAGCCCCAGCATTTT
CDR3: CASSQGTGGNQPQHF

D: TRBD1
J: TRBJ1-1
size: NA
V: TRBV6-5
DNA: TGTGCCAGCAGTTACTCGGGGGGAGGGGGCGCTGAAGCTTTCTTT
CDR3: CASSYSGGGGAEAFF

D: NA
J: TRBJ2-7
size: NA
V: TRBV7-2
DNA: TGTGCCAGCAGCTTGGCGAGCTCCTACGAGCAGTACTTC
CDR3: CASSLASSYEQYF

D: NA
J: TRBJ1-1
size: NA
V: TRBV5-1
DNA: TGCGCCAGCAGCCCGGAGCAGGAGAACACTGAAGCTTTCTTT
CDR3: CASSPEQENTEAFF

D: NA
J: TRBJ1-5
size: NA
V: TRBV7-2
DNA: TGTGCCAGCAGCTTACGGACAGTGGGCAATCAGCCCCAGCATTTT
CDR3: CASSLRTVGNQPQHF

D: NA
J: TRBJ1-3
size: NA
V: TRBV6-5
DNA: TGTGCCAGCAGCTCCAGTTCCGGAAACACCATATATTTT
CDR3: CASSSSSGNTIYF

D: TRBD2
J: TRBJ2-5
size: once
V: TRBV15
DNA: TGTGCCACCAGCAGATTTAGCGGGGGGGAGACCCAGTACTTC
CDR3: CATSRFSGGETQYF

D: NA
J: TRBJ1-2
size: NA
V: TRBV29-1
DNA: TGCAGCGGGGGGGACTACACCTTC
CDR3: CSGGDYTF

D: TRBD1
J: TRBJ1-6
size: NA
V: TRBV19
DNA: TGTGCCAGTAGGACCCCCACAGGGGGGGATTCACCCCTCCACTTT
CDR3: CASRTPTGGDSPLHF

D: TRBD2
J: TRBJ2-5
size: NA
V: TRBV30
DNA: TGTGCCTGGAGTGGATTGGGTAGCGGGGGACAAGAGACCCAGTACTTC
CDR3: CAWSGLGSGGQETQYF

D: NA
J: TRBJ1-2
size: NA
V: TRBV7-8
DNA: TGTGCCAGCAGCCCCGGAGGGCACAGGAAAGCTAACTATGGCTACACCTTC
CDR3: CASSPGGHRKANYGYTF

D: NA
J: TRBJ1-2
size: few
V: TRBV28
DNA: TGTGCCAGCAGTCAACCAGGGGATGTGGGCTACACCTTC
CDR3: CASSQPGDVGYTF

D: NA
J: TRBJ2-7
size: NA
V: TRBV7-9
DNA: TGTGCCAGCAGCTTAGACCTACAGAGAACCTACGAGCAGTACTTC
CDR3: CASSLDLQRTYEQYF

D: NA
J: TRBJ2-7
size: NA
V: TRBV27
DNA: TGTGCCAGCAGTTCCACAGGCCACTACGAGCAGTACTTC
CDR3: CASSSTGHYEQYF

D: TRBD2
J: TRBJ2-2
size: NA
V: TRBV5-1
DNA: TGCGCCAGCAGCTCATCGACTAGCGGGGGGGCGAACAGGGAGCTGTTTTTT
CDR3: CASSSSTSGGANRELFF

D: TRBD2
J: TRBJ2-1
size: NA
V: TRBV7-3
DNA: TGTGCCAGCACCCTAGCGGGGGGCCCCGGTGAGCAGTTCTTC
CDR3: CASTLAGGPGEQFF

D: NA
J: TRBJ1-2
size: NA
V: TRBV9
DNA: TGTGCCAGCAGCGCCCTAGGTGGGGACTATGGCTACACCTTC
CDR3: CASSALGGDYGYTF

D: TRBD1
J: TRBJ1-5
size: once
V: TRBV30
DNA: TGTGCCTGGAGCGACCAAGGACAGGCAGGTCAGCCCCAGCATTTT
CDR3: CAWSDQGQAGQPQHF

D: TRBD2
J: TRBJ2-1
size: NA
V: TRBV10-3
DNA: TGTGCCATCGGACTAGAAAGAATGGATGAGCAGTTCTTC
CDR3: CAIGLERMDEQFF

D: NA
J: TRBJ2-1
size: NA
V: TRBV5-1
DNA: TGCGCCAGCAGCTTAGGGGGGGACTCCTACAATGAGCAGTTCTTC
CDR3: CASSLGGDSYNEQFF

D: TRBD2
J: TRBJ2-5
size: NA
V: TRBV4-1
DNA: TGCGCCAGCAGAAGTCTAAGCGGGGGGCACCAAGAGACCCAGTACTTC
CDR3: CASRSLSGGHQETQYF

D: NA
J: TRBJ1-3
size: NA
V: TRBV7-9
DNA: TGTGCCAGCAGGCAGGATTCTGGAAACACCATATATTTT
CDR3: CASRQDSGNTIYF

D: NA
J: TRBJ2-1
size: NA
V: TRBV21-1
DNA: TGTGCCAGCAGCACAACAGTTTTTGGCGACAATGAGCAGTTCTTC
CDR3: CASSTTVFGDNEQFF

D: NA
J: TRBJ1-1
size: NA
V: TRBV6-5
DNA: TGTGCCAGCAGTTACGGGACGGCCTGGTCTGAAGCTTTCTTT
CDR3: CASSYGTAWSEAFF

D: TRBD1
J: TRBJ2-7
size: NA
V: TRBV12-5
DNA: TGTGCTAGTGGTTTGGTACGGCCCAACCAGGGACAGCGCTACGAGCAGTACTTC
CDR3: CASGLVRPNQGQRYEQYF

D: NA
J: TRBJ1-1
size: once
V: TRBV27
DNA: TGTGCCAGCAGTTTATCGGGCGTTGCAAGAACTGAAGCTTTCTTT
CDR3: CASSLSGVARTEAFF